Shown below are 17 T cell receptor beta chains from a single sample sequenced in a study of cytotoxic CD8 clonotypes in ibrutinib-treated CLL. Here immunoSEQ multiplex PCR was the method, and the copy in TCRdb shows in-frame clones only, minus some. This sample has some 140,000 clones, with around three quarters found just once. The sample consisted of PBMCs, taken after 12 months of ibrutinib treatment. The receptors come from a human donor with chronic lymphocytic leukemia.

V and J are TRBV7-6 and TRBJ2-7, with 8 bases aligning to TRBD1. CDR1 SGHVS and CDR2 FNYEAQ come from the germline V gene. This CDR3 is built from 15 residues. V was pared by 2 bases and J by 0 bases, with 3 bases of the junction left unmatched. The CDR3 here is CASSLTGGPSYEQYF. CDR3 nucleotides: TGTGCCAGCAGCTTAACAGGGGGGCCCTCCTACGAGCAGTACTTC.

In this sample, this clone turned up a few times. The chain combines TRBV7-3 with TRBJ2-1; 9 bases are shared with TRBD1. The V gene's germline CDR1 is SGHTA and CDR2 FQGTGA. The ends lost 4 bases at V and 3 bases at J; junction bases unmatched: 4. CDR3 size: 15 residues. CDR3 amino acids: CASSYTGGVYNEQFF. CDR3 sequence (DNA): TGTGCCAGCAGCTATACAGGGGGCGTCTACAATGAGCAGTTCTTC. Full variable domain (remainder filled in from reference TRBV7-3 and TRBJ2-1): GAGVSQTPSNKVTEKGKYVELRCDPISGHTALYWYRQSLGQGPEFLIYFQGTGAADDSGLPNDRFFAVRPEGSVSTLKIQRTERGDSAVYLCASSYTGGVYNEQFFGPGTRLTVL.

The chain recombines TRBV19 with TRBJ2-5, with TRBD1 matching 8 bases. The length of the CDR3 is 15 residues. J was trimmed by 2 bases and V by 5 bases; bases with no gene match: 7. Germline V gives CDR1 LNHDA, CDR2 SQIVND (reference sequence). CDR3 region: CASSVFGTGQETQYF. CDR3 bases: TGTGCCAGTAGTGTCTTTGGGACAGGACAAGAGACCCAGTACTTC.

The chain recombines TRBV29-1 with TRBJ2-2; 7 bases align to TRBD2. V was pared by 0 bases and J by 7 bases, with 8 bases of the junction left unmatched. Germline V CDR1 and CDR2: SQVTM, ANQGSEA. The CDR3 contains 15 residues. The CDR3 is CSVEDQAGVVGELFF. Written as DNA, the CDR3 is TGCAGCGTTGAAGATCAGGCGGGAGTAGTCGGGGAGCTGTTTTTT.

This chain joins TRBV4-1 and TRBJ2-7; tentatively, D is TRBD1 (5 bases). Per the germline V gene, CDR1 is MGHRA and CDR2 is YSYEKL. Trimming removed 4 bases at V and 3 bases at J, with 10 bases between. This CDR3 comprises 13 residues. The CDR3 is CASSPQGSYEQYF. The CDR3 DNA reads TGCGCCAGCAGCCCGCAGGGCAGCTACGAGCAGTACTTC.

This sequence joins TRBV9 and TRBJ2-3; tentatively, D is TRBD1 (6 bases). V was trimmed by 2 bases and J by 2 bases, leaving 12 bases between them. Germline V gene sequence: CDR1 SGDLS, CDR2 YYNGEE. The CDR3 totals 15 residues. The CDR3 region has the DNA TGTGCCAGCAGCGTCACAGGGACACCCACAGATACGCAGTATTTT. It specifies CASSVTGTPTDTQYF.

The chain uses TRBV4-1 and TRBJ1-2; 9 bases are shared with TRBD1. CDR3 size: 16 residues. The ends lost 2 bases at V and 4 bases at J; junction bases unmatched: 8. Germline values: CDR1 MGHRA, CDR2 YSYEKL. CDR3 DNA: TGCGCCAGCAGCCAAATCTTACAGGGGGCTTTCTATGGCTACACCTTC. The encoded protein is CASSQILQGAFYGYTF.

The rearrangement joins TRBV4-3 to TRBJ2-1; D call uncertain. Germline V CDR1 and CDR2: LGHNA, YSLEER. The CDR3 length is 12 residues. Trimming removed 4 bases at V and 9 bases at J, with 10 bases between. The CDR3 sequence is CASSRRDGEQFF. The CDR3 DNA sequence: TGCGCCAGCAGCCGCCGCGATGGTGAGCAGTTCTTC.

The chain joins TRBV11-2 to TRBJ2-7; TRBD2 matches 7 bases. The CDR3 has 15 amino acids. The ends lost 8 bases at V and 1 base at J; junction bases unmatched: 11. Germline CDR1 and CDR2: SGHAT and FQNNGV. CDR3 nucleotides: TGTGCCAGCCGGCCTGGGGGAGGGGATTCCTACGAGCAGTACTTC. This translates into CASRPGGGDSYEQYF.

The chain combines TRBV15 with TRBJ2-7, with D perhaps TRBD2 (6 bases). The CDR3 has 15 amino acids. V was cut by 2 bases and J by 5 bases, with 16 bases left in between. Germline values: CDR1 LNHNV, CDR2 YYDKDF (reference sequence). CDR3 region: CATSRTGLQRDEQYF. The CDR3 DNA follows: TGTGCCACCAGCAGAACGGGACTTCAAAGGGACGAGCAGTACTTC.

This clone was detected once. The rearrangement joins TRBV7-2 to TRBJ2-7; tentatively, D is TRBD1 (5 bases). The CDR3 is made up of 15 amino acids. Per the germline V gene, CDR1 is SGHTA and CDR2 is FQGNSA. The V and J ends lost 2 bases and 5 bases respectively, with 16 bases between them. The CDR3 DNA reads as TGTGCCAGCAGCTTACGCCAACCGACAGCGCACGAGCAGTACTTC. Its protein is CASSLRQPTAHEQYF.

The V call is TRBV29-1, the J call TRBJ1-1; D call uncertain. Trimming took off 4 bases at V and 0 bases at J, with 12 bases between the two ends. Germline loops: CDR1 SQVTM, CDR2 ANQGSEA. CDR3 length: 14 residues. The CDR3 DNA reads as TGCAGCGTTGTTCCGGGAGGCATGAACACTGAAGCTTTCTTT. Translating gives CSVVPGGMNTEAFF.

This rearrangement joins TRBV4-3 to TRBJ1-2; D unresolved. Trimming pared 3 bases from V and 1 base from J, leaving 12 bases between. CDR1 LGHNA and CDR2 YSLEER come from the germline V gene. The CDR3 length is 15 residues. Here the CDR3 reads CASSQVGNRNYGYTF. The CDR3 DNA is TGCGCCAGCAGCCAGGTGGGAAACCGTAACTATGGCTACACCTTC.

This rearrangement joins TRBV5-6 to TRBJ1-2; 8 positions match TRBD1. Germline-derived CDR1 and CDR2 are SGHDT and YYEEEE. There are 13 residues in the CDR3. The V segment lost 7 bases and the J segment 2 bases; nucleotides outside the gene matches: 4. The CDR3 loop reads CASGRTGNYGYTF. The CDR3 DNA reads TGTGCCAGCGGAAGGACAGGGAACTATGGCTACACCTTC.

The CDR3 protein is CASSFTWRELDTQYF. The CDR3 DNA sequence: TGTGCCAGCAGTTTTACCTGGCGGGAGTTAGATACGCAGTATTTT. The chain carries TRBV28 and TRBJ2-3; 7 nucleotides line up with TRBD2. Trimming took 3 bases from V and 5 from J; bases not matched to a gene: 8. CDR1 is MDHEN, CDR2 SYDVKM, per germline. The CDR3 is 15 amino acids. The variable domain in full, with the rest retrieved from reference TRBV28 and TRBJ2-3, is DVKVTQSSRYLVKRTGEKVFLECVQDMDHENMFWYRQDPGLGLRLIYFSYDVKMKEKGDIPEGYSVSREKKERFSLILESASTNQTSMYLCASSFTWRELDTQYFGPGTRLTVL.

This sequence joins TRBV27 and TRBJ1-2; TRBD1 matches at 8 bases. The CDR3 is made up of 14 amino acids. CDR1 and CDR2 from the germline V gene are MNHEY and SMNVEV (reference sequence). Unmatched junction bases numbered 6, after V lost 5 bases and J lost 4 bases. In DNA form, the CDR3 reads TGTGCCAGCAGTAGGACAGGGAGGGTCTATGGCTACACCTTC. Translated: CASSRTGRVYGYTF.

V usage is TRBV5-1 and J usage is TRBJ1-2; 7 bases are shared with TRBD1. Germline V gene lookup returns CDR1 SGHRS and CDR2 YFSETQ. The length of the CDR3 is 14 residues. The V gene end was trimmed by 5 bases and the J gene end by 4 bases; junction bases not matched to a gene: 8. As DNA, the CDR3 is TGCGCCAGCAGTTATACAGGGGAGTCCTATGGCTACACCTTC. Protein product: CASSYTGESYGYTF. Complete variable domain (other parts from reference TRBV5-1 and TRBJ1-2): KAGVTQTPRYLIKTRGQQVTLSCSPISGHRSVSWYQQTPGQGLQFLFEYFSETQRNKGNFPGRFSGRQFSNSRSEMNVSTLELGDSALYLCASSYTGESYGYTFGSGTRLTVV.